This T cell receptor (beta chain) was sequenced during a study of shared clonotypes between healthy human individuals. The data were produced by immunoSEQ multiplex PCR, yet TCRdb's version contains in-frame clones alone and is incomplete. The sample holds 2 million or so clones; roughly 96% are singletons and the top ten take 0.1% to 0.15%. This clone was seen just once. V lost 2 bases to trimming and J lost 2 bases; unmatched junction nucleotides: 17. The CDR3 is 19 residues long. Germline CDR1 and CDR2: PRHDT and FYEKMQ (reference sequence). The TCR was taken from a man between 18 and 35 years old in good health. The sequenced sample was naive CD4+ T cells sorted from blood. The subset is: CD45RA+ positively selected. This chain joins TRBV13 and TRBJ1-1; 7 nucleotides line up with TRBD1. The CDR3 sequence: CASSLSWGTELRANTEAFF. CDR3 bases: TGTGCCAGCAGCTTAAGTTGGGGGACAGAGTTACGGGCAAACACTGAAGCTTTCTTT.